This TCR beta chain was recovered during a study of blood T cell repertoires in COVID-19 (TCRdb year 2020). About the investigation overall: The collaborator samples originated in the United States, Italy and Spain and spanned the acute and convalescent phases of COVID-19. The repertoires were released in a freely available public database intended as a resource for research on the immune response to SARS-CoV-2. Samples were obtained from the ongoing ImmuneRACE study (first 160 participants) and from over 1,000 subjects provided by 6 global collaborators. Where HLA class I and class II types were available, the types were taken from metadata supplied by the sample provider, not from assay-based typing. Nearly every sample came with metadata listing a de-identified subject ID, COVID-19 status, age in years and sex. The dataset comprised deeply sampled blood TCRbeta repertoires from subjects exposed to, actively infected with, or recovered from COVID-19. The material from the prospective study consisted of cDNA or gDNA derived from T cells, B-cell-depleted T cells, or PBMCs.

At one collaborating source in Seattle, patients were enrolled during active infection and were followed longitudinally through the course of disease. Collaborating institutions collected whole blood in K2EDTA tubes following their own protocols. Collaborator samples were shipped for TCRbeta analysis as frozen whole blood, isolated PBMCs, or DNA extracted from either sample type. On this clone: Its binding antigen is unknown. There are no base qualities to consult, and no much larger clone falls within one base.

Results the study describes overall, beyond this receptor: Clinical and demographic metadata were provided uncurated, with the amount varying by source and participant.

TCRbeta CDR3 regions were amplified from genomic DNA by means of the immunoSEQ Assay, a bias-controlled multiplex PCR. The study's own analysis went as follows. The number of nucleated cells in each sample was estimated by amplification of reference gene primers within the assay. To quantify the absolute abundance of each unique TCRbeta CDR3 rearrangement, sequence reads were collapsed and filtered. For each sample, productive Simpson clonality was calculated by taking the square root of Simpson's diversity index across productive rearrangements. In its TCRdb copy, this immuneACCESS table keeps in-frame sequences only and misses some clones. Where compared with another copy, unresolved V genes explain less than half of these, and the others have no known cause. Clone size and V and J calls were adopted from that table, with D and trimming inferred from the DNA. Present in this sample are about 270,000 clones, roughly 90% of which were seen just once. The top ten clones comprise approximately 12% of the sample.

This receptor was identified in a woman aged 25 to 39 with COVID-19, enrolled during active disease. Sequenced sample: peripheral blood.

The bases read TGCGCCAGCAGTGGGGGCGAAGCTAGCTATGGCTACACCTTC. It codes for CASSGGEASYGYTF. The V and J segments used are TRBV10-2 and TRBJ1-2, and perhaps TRBD1 as D gene, on 5 matching bases. The junction carries 13 bases between V and J, which are trimmed by 4 bases and 4 bases respectively. The CDR3 starts with the cysteine, ends with the phenylalanine, and has 14 residues. Only the CDR3 portion is preserved as DNA: 42 bases, with reading frame beginning at the first base. CDR1 is given as WSHSY and CDR2 as SAAADI, both from the germline V gene.